These T cell receptor beta chains were read from a single sample in a study of cytomegalovirus exposure and HLA in healthy donors. The method was immunoSEQ multiplex PCR; TCRdb's version includes in-frame clones alone and lacks a portion of them. Among about 170,000 clones listed, around 80% were seen once. Sequenced: PBMCs. These receptor sequences come from a young man in good health and CMV-seropositive. Each CDR3 is given with its conserved first and last residue. A D gene is named only where the DNA matches it firmly. Some rows have no size entry. The others give once, few or many, or a class for an expanded clone.

J	size	D	V	CDR3	DNA
TRBJ1-2	NA	TRBD1	TRBV4-1	CASSQARGQGYTF	TGCGCCAGCAGCCAAGCGAGGGGGCAAGGCTATACCTTC
TRBJ1-2	NA	NA	TRBV5-1	CASRRTARLNYGYTF	TGCGCCAGCCGGAGGACGGCGAGACTTAACTATGGCTACACCTTC
TRBJ2-5	NA	NA	TRBV5-6	CASRRPPEETQYF	TGTGCCAGCCGCCGCCCCCCGGAGGAGACCCAGTACTTC
TRBJ2-1	NA	TRBD2	TRBV18	CASSPSITGLAGAAEQFF	TGTGCCAGCTCACCATCAATCACCGGACTAGCGGGCGCCGCTGAGCAGTTCTTC
TRBJ2-7	NA	TRBD1	TRBV6-5	CASRTGTDYEQYF	TGTGCCAGCAGGACAGGGACAGACTACGAGCAGTACTTC
TRBJ1-4	NA	NA	TRBV25-1	CASSEGPIEKLFF	TGTGCCAGCAGTGAAGGGCCTATTGAAAAACTGTTTTTT
TRBJ2-3	NA	NA	TRBV9	CASSSSGTDTQYF	TGTGCCAGCAGCTCCTCTGGCACAGATACGCAGTATTTT
TRBJ2-1	NA	TRBD2	TRBV7-8	CASSSTSGSVGEQFF	TGTGCCAGCAGCTCGACTAGCGGGAGTGTTGGGGAGCAGTTCTTC
TRBJ2-1	NA	TRBD2	TRBV9	CASSGRRRGLAEPHNEQFF	TGTGCCAGCAGCGGACGCCGCCGGGGACTAGCGGAACCACACAATGAGCAGTTCTTC
TRBJ2-1	NA	TRBD2	TRBV9	CASSGLAGLDEQFF	TGTGCCAGCAGCGGACTAGCGGGACTTGATGAGCAGTTCTTC
TRBJ2-5	few	NA	TRBV6-5	CASSYSFTSQETQYF	TGTGCCAGCAGTTACTCTTTCACTAGCCAAGAGACCCAGTACTTC
TRBJ2-7	NA	NA	TRBV5-6	CASSLAGGVYEQYF	TGTGCCAGCAGCTTGGCCGGGGGTGTTTACGAGCAGTACTTC
TRBJ2-2	NA	NA	TRBV10-3	CAISESPGQGTGELFF	TGTGCCATCAGTGAGTCACCGGGACAAGGAACCGGGGAGCTGTTTTTT
TRBJ2-7	NA	TRBD2	TRBV5-1	CASSWGGTEQYF	TGCGCCAGCAGCTGGGGAGGGACCGAGCAGTACTTC
TRBJ1-1	NA	NA	TRBV9	CASSAGTTVNTEAFF	TGTGCCAGCAGCGCCGGGACTACGGTGAACACTGAAGCTTTCTTT
TRBJ2-7	NA	TRBD1	TRBV5-6	CASSSLVGQGGYEQYF	TGTGCCAGCAGCTCACTCGTGGGACAGGGGGGCTACGAGCAGTACTTC
TRBJ2-1	NA	NA	TRBV9	CASSVEAVSYNEQFF	TGTGCCAGCAGCGTAGAAGCGGTCTCCTACAATGAGCAGTTCTTC
TRBJ2-1	NA	NA	TRBV9	CAILRGFSNEQFF	TGTGCCATCCTTAGAGGATTCTCGAATGAGCAGTTCTTC
TRBJ1-2	NA	NA	TRBV21-1	CASSKGTGTFYGYTF	TGTGCCAGCAGCAAGGGGACAGGGACTTTCTATGGCTACACCTTC
TRBJ2-2	NA	NA	TRBV4-1	CASSQQGTNTGELFF	TGCGCCAGCAGCCAGCAGGGCACGAACACCGGGGAGCTGTTTTTT
TRBJ1-5	NA	NA	TRBV11-2	CASSLDRGSNQPQHF	TGTGCCAGCAGCTTAGACAGGGGATCTAATCAGCCCCAGCATTTT
TRBJ1-3	NA	NA	TRBV18	CASSPRDAGNTIYF	TGTGCCAGCTCACCCAGGGATGCGGGAAACACCATATATTTT
TRBJ2-3	NA	NA	TRBV11-3	CASSQQGGGSTDTQYF	TGTGCCAGCAGCCAACAGGGCGGGGGTAGCACAGATACGCAGTATTTT
TRBJ2-2	NA	NA	TRBV30	CAWSVGGDGELFF	TGTGCCTGGAGTGTCGGTGGAGACGGGGAGCTGTTTTTT
TRBJ2-7	NA	NA	TRBV5-1	CASSLMVEGRREQYF	TGCGCCAGCAGCTTGATGGTAGAGGGAAGGCGCGAGCAGTACTTC
TRBJ1-5	NA	NA	TRBV19	CASRQETSNQPQHF	TGTGCCAGTAGACAGGAGACTAGCAATCAGCCCCAGCATTTT
TRBJ1-1	NA	TRBD1	TRBV10-1	CASSARQGFTEAFF	TGCGCCAGCAGTGCCAGACAGGGGTTCACTGAAGCTTTCTTT
TRBJ2-7	NA	TRBD2	TRBV7-9	CASSPGLAGPSSYEQYF	TGTGCCAGCAGCCCGGGACTAGCGGGCCCTAGCTCCTACGAGCAGTACTTC